The clone carrying this T cell receptor (beta chain) was counted at least ten times. Its cognate antigen is unknown. These data originate in a study of T-cell reconstitution after alpha-beta-depleted transplantation in children. Study-level results: One year post-transplant, T-cell counts and diversity were largely derived from T cells produced anew. The origin of high day-60 TCRbeta diversity in some patients lay in surviving recipient T cells and thymic progenitors. Alpha-beta T cells about two months after transplant reportedly derived from several hundred expanded graft clones.

This CDR3 contains 16 residues. The germline V gene encodes CDR1 LGHNA and CDR2 YSLEER. The V gene end was trimmed by 4 bases and the J gene end by 0 bases; junction bases not matched to a gene: 5. During its preparation, the TCRbeta library received unique molecular identifiers. TCRdb processed the PCR reads anew with MiXCR; each CDR3 protein has one entry. The sample yields approximately 300,000 distinct CDR3 sequences, over 9% seen once. Sequenced material: PBMCs, taken before TCRalphabeta/CD19-depleted stem cell transplant. The gene calls are TRBV4-3 and TRBJ2-2; 7 nucleotides match TRBD1. This clonotype was obtained from a boy under two years old with acute myeloid leukemia, due to receive a stem cell transplant. In DNA form, the CDR3 reads TGCGCCAGCAGCCCGGACAGGTTCGCGAACACCGGGGAGCTGTTTTTT. Protein: CASSPDRFANTGELFF.